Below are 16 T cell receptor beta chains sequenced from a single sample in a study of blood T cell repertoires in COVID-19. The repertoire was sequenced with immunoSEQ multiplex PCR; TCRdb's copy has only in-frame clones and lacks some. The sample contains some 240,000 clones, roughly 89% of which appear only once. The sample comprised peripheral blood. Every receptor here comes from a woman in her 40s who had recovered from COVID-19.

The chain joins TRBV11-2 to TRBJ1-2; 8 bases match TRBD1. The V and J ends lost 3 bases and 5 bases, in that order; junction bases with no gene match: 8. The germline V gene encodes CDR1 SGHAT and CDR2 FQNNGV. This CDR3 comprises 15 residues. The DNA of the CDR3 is TGTGCCAGCAGCTTCGGACAGGGTGCAGGTTATGGCTACACCTTC. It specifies CASSFGQGAGYGYTF.

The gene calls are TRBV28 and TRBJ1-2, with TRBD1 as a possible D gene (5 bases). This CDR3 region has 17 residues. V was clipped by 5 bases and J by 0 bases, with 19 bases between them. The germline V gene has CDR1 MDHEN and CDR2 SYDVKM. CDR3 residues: CASSRFGREVANYGYTF. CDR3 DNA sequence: TGTGCCAGCAGTAGATTCGGCAGGGAGGTCGCTAACTATGGCTACACCTTC.

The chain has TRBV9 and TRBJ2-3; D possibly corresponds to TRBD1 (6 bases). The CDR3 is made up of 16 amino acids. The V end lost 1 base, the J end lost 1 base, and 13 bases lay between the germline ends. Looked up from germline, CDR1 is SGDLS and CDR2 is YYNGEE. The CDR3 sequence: CASSVMQGSGTDTQYF. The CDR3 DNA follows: TGTGCCAGCAGCGTAATGCAGGGGTCTGGCACAGATACGCAGTATTTT.

The CDR3: CAISPSGGSYEQYF. The CDR3 DNA reads as TGTGCCATCTCTCCTAGCGGGGGATCCTACGAGCAGTACTTC. The V gene is TRBV10-3, the J gene TRBJ2-7, with TRBD2 matching 10 bases. V was pared by 8 bases and J by 1 base, with 5 bases of the junction left unmatched. Germline-derived CDR1 and CDR2 are ENHRY and SYGVKD. The CDR3 length is 14 residues.

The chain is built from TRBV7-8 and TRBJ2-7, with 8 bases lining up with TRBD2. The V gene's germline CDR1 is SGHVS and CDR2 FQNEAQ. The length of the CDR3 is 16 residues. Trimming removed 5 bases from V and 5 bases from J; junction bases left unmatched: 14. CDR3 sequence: CASSPRRAGDPNEQYF. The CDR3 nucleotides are TGTGCCAGCAGCCCCCGGCGAGCGGGGGATCCCAACGAGCAGTACTTC.

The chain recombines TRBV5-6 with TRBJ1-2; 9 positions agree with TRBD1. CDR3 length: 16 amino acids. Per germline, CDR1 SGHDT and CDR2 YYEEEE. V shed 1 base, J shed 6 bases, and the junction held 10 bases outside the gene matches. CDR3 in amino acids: CASSLQKEQGANGYTF. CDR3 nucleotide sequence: TGTGCCAGCAGCTTGCAAAAAGAACAGGGGGCAAATGGCTACACCTTC.

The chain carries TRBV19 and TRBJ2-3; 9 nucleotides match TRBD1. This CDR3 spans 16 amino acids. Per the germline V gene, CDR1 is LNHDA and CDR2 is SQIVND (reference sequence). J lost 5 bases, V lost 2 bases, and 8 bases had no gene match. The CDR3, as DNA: TGTGCCAGTAGTATACTGGGGGACAGGGCGGTAGATACGCAGTATTTT. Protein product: CASSILGDRAVDTQYF.

CDR3 nucleotides: TGTGCCAGCAGCTTTCAGGGTTATAATTCACCCCTCCACTTT. Translated: CASSFQGYNSPLHF. The chain combines TRBV5-4 with TRBJ1-6; TRBD1 might be the D (5 bases). The V end was cut by 2 bases, the J end by 4 bases, with 7 bases between. The CDR3 has 14 residues. Germline loops: CDR1 SGHNT, CDR2 YYREEE (reference sequence).

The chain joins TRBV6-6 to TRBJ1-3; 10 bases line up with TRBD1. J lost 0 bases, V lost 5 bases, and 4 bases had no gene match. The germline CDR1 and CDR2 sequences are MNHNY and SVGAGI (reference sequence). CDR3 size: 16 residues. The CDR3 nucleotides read TGTGCCAGCAGTCCGACAGGGGGCTCCTCTGGAAACACCATATATTTT. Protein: CASSPTGGSSGNTIYF.

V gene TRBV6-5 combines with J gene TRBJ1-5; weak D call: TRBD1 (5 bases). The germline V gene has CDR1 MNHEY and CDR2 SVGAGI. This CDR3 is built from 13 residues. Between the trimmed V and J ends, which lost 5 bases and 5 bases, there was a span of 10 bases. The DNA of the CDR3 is TGTGCCAGCAGTCAGGGATCGGATCAGCCCCAGCATTTT. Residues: CASSQGSDQPQHF.

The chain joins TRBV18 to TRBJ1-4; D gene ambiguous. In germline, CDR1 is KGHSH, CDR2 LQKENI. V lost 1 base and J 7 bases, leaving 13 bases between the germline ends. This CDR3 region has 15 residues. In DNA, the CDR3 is TGTGCCAGCTCACCACGGCTCGCGGAGAGTGAAAAACTGTTTTTT. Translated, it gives CASSPRLAESEKLFF.

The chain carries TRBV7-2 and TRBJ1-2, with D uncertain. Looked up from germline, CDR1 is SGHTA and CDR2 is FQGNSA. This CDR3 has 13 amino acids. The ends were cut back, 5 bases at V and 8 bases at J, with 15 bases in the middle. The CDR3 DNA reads TGTGCCAGCAGCCCCCTTCCCTCCTCGGGCTACACCTTC. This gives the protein CASSPLPSSGYTF.

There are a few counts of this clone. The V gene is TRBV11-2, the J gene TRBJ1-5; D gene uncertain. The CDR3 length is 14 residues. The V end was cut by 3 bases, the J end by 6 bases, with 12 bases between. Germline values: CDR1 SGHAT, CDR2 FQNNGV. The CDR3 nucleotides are TGTGCCAGCAGCTTCGGGGAATCGGGTCAGCCCCAGCATTTT. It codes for CASSFGESGQPQHF. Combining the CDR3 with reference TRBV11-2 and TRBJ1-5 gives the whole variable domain EAGVAQSPRYKIIEKRQSVAFWCNPISGHATLYWYQQILGQGPKLLIQFQNNGVVDDSQLPKDRFSAERLKGVDSTLKIQPAKLEDSAVYLCASSFGESGQPQHFGDGTRLSIL.

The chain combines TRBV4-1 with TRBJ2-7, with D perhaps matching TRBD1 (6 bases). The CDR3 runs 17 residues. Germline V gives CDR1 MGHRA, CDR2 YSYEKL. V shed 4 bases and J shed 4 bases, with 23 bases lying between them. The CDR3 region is CASSLRYLQGVEYEQYF. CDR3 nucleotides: TGCGCCAGCAGCCTTCGATACCTACAGGGAGTCGAGTACGAGCAGTACTTC.

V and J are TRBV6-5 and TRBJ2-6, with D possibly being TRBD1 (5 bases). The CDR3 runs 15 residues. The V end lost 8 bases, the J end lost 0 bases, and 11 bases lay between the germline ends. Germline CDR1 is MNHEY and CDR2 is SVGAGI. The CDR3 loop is CASVRQRSGANVLTF. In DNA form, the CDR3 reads TGTGCCAGCGTCAGACAGCGCTCTGGGGCCAACGTCCTGACTTTC.

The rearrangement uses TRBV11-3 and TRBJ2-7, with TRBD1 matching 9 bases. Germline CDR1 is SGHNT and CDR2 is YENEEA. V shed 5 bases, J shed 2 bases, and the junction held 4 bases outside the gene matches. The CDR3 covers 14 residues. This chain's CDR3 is CASSLGQGTYEQYF. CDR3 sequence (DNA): TGTGCCAGCAGCCTGGGACAGGGAACCTACGAGCAGTACTTC. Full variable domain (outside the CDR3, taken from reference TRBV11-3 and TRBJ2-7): EAGVVQSPRYKIIEKKQPVAFWCNPISGHNTLYWYLQNLGQGPELLIRYENEEAVDDSQLPKDRFSAERLKGVDSTLKIQPAELGDSAVYLCASSLGQGTYEQYFGPGTRLTVT.